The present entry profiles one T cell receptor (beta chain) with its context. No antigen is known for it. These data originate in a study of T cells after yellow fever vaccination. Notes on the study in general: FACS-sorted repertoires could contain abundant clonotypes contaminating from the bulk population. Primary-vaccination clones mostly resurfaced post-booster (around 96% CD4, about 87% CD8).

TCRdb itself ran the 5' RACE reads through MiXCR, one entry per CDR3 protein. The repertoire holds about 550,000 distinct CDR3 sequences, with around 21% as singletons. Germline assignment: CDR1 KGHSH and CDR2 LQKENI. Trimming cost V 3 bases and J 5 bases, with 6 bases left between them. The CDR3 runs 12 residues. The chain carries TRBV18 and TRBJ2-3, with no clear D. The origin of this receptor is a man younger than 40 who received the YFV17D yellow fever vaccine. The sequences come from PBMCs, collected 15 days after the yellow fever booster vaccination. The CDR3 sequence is CASSPSRDTQYF. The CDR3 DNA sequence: TGTGCCAGCTCACCTTCCAGAGATACGCAGTATTTT.